A selection of T cell receptor beta chains follows, all from one sample in a study of CD8+ T cells in alopecia areata. The protocol was immunoSEQ multiplex PCR, while the TCRdb copy is restricted to in-frame clones and leaves out a portion. This table has approximately 42,000 clones, around three fifths appearing once. This sample comprised CD8+ T cells sorted from blood, obtained at week 4, from a patient treated with tofacitinib. Receptors originate from a human donor with alopecia areata. Each CDR3 is given with its conserved first and last residue. Fields, in order: clone size, D gene, V gene, J gene, CDR3 DNA, CDR3 protein. A D gene is named only where the DNA matches it firmly. Rows may omit the clone size; those that give it use once, few, many or a size class.

>few|NA|TRBV19|TRBJ2-2
TGTGCCAGTACCAACCCTTCTGTCAGGTCCCCCGGAGATGTCGGGGAGCTGTTTTTT
CASTNPSVRSPGDVGELFF
>few|TRBD1|TRBV29-1|TRBJ2-3
TGCAGCGTTCCGGACAGGGGTGGGTCGGATACGCAGTATTTT
CSVPDRGGSDTQYF
>few|NA|TRBV5-6|TRBJ2-7
TGTGCCAGCAGCTTGCTGGACAGCACCTACGAGCAGTACTTC
CASSLLDSTYEQYF
>NA|NA|TRBV7-6|TRBJ2-3
TGTGCCAGCAGCCCCTCCCCTACTAGCACAGATACGCAGTATTTT
CASSPSPTSTDTQYF
>few|NA|TRBV19|TRBJ2-1
TGTGCCAGTAGTACAGTTGGCTCCGTCTCCTACAATGAGCAGTTCTTC
CASSTVGSVSYNEQFF
>NA|TRBD1|TRBV10-3|TRBJ1-2
TGTGCCATCAGTGAAGCCGGGACAGCGGCTGACAATGATGGCTACACCTTC
CAISEAGTAADNDGYTF
>NA|NA|TRBV6-5|TRBJ2-1
TGTGCCAGACGCCCCCGGTACAATGAGCAGTTCTTC
CARRPRYNEQFF
>NA|NA|TRBV5-1|TRBJ2-1
TGCGCCAGCAGCTTGAGGGGGGACGGAATACTTTTCTACAATGAGCAGTTCTTC
CASSLRGDGILFYNEQFF
>few|NA|TRBV29-1|TRBJ2-5
TGCAGCGTTGACCAGGGCCTCGAGACCCAGTACTTC
CSVDQGLETQYF
>few|TRBD1|TRBV29-1|TRBJ1-2
TGCAGCGTTGAATTAGGGGGCGGCTACACCTTC
CSVELGGGYTF
>NA|NA|TRBV15|TRBJ1-1
TGTGCCACCAGCAGAGGGGGAGCCACTGAAGCTTTCTTT
CATSRGGATEAFF
>NA|NA|TRBV30|TRBJ2-7
TGTGCCTACCATGGCCCCAAGGACGAGCAGTACTTC
CAYHGPKDEQYF
>few|NA|TRBV6-6|TRBJ2-7
TGTGCCAGCAGTCCCCGGAGCTCCTACGAGCAGTACTTC
CASSPRSSYEQYF
>NA|NA|TRBV4-2|TRBJ2-7
TGTGCCAGCAGCCACGCCGGGACAACCTACGAGCAGTACTTC
CASSHAGTTYEQYF
>NA|TRBD1|TRBV4-3|TRBJ1-1
TGCGCCAGCAGCCAAGGGGGACAGCCGAGAACTGAAGCTTTCTTT
CASSQGGQPRTEAFF
>NA|TRBD1|TRBV13|TRBJ1-2
TGTGCCAGCAGCCCCCGGGGGACAGGGATTGACTATGGCTACACCTTC
CASSPRGTGIDYGYTF
>NA|NA|TRBV29-1|TRBJ1-1
TGCAGCCTCCGGGAGAACACTGAAGCTTTCTTT
CSLRENTEAFF
>NA|NA|TRBV30|TRBJ1-4
TGTGCCTGGAGGGTAACTAATGAAAAACTGTTTTTT
CAWRVTNEKLFF
>NA|NA|TRBV27|TRBJ2-6
TGTGCCAGCAGTTTGGCCGCTGGGGCCAACGTCCTGACTTTC
CASSLAAGANVLTF
>NA|NA|TRBV9|TRBJ2-2
TGTGCCAGCAGCTTAATGGGGGGAATCAGCGGGGAGCTGTTTTTT
CASSLMGGISGELFF